The clone carrying this T cell receptor beta chain was seen many times. What it binds is not known. CD4 T cells were positively selected, then CD8 T cells from the CD4-negative fraction. From germline, CDR1 is DFQATT and CDR2 SNEGSKA (reference sequence). V lost 3 bases, J lost 3 bases, and 9 bases lay in between. The CDR3 covers 13 residues. The sample originates from a study of naive and memory T cell subsets. Notes on the study in general: Naive repertoires, especially CD8, held a few larger clonotypes, possibly memory cells re-expressing CD45RA. From naive to CM, EM and EMRA, diversity decreased and Gini increased.

Both TRBC1 and TRBC2 were covered by a beta constant-region primer of two equimolar oligonucleotides. TCRdb passed the UMI-ligation and nested PCR reads through MiXCR, listing each CDR3 protein once. The table records 130,000 to 150,000 distinct CDR3 sequences, over 15% of them present only once. Material: naive CD4+ T cells from blood. The chain recombines TRBV20-1 with TRBJ2-1; weak D call: TRBD1 (6 bases). The clonotype comes from a human donor in good health. CDR3 DNA sequence: TGCAGTGCTAGTCAGGGGCTCTACAATGAGCAGTTCTTC. It yields the protein CSASQGLYNEQFF.